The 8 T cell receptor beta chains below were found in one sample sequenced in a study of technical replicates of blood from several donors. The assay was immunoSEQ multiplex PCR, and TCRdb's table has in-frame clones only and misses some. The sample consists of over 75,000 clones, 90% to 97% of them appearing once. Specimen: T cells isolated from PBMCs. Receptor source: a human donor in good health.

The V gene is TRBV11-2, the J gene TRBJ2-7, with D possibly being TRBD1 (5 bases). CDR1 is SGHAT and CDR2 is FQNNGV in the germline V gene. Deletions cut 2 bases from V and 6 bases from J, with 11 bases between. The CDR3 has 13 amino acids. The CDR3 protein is CASSLQGLTEQYF. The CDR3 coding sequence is TGTGCCAGCAGCTTACAGGGCTTGACCGAGCAGTACTTC.

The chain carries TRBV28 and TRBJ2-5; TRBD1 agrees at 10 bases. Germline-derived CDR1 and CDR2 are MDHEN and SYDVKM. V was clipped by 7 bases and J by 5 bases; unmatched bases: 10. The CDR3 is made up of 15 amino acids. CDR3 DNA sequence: TGTGCCAGCACCGAAGGGACAGGGGTTCCGGAGACCCAGTACTTC. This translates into CASTEGTGVPETQYF.

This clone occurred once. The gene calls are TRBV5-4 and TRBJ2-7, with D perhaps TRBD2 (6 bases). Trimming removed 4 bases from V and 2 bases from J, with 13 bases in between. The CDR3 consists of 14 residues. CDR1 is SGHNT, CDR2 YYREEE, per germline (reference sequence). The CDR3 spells CASSPSASTYEQYF. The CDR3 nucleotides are TGTGCCAGCAGCCCTAGCGCGTCTACCTACGAGCAGTACTTC.

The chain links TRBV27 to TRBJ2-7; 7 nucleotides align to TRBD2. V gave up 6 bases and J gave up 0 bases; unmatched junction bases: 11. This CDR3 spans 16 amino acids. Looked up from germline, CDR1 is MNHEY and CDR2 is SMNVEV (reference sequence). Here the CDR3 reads CASRPEAGTTSYEQYF. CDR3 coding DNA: TGTGCCAGCAGGCCCGAAGCCGGGACTACCTCCTACGAGCAGTACTTC.

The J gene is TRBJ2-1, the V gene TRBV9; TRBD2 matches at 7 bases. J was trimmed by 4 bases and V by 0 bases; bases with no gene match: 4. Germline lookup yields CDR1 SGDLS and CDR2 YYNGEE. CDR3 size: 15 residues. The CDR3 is CASSVEAGAYNEQFF. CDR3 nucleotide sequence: TGTGCCAGCAGCGTAGAGGCGGGAGCGTACAATGAGCAGTTCTTC.

CDR3 in DNA: TGTGCCAGCAGCTCGACTAGCGGGGGCTACGAGCAGTACTTC. It codes for CASSSTSGGYEQYF. This rearrangement joins TRBV7-9 to TRBJ2-7, with 12 bases lining up with TRBD2. This CDR3 spans 14 amino acids. Germline assignment: CDR1 SEHNR and CDR2 FQNEAQ (reference sequence). The ends lost 4 bases at V and 3 bases at J; junction bases unmatched: 1. The variable domain in full, completed from reference TRBV7-9 and TRBJ2-7, reads DTGVSQNPRHKITKRGQNVTFRCDPISEHNRLYWYRQTLGQGPEFLTYFQNEAQLEKSRLLSDRFSAERPKGSFSTLEIQRTEQGDSAMYLCASSSTSGGYEQYFGPGTRLTVT.

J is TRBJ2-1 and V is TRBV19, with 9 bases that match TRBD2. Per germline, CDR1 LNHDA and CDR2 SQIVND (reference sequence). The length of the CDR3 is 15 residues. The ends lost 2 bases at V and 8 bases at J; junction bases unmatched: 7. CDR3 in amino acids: CASSIQRGDFDEQFF. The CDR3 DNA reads TGTGCCAGTAGTATACAGCGGGGGGATTTCGATGAGCAGTTCTTC.

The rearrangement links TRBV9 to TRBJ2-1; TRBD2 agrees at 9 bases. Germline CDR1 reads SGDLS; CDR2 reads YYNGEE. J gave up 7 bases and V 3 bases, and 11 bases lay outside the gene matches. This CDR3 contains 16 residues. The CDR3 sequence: CASSGIYAGGSNEQFF. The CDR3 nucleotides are TGTGCCAGCAGCGGAATATACGCGGGGGGGAGTAATGAGCAGTTCTTC.